The T cell receptor beta chain described here comes from a study of T cell repertoires in cytomegalovirus infection. Study information: Newly reported HLA-C-restricted and thoroughly characterized HLA-B-restricted CMV epitopes were employed. Study findings and constraints: Across the ex vivo response, the dominant clonotypes were HLA-C-restricted CMV-specific TCR beta clonotypes.

A single record per CDR3 protein comes from TCRdb applying MiXCR to the reads. This table holds over 40,000 distinct CDR3 sequences, roughly a fifth found once. Notes on this clonotype: Its cognate antigen is unknown.

Germline values: CDR1 SEHNR, CDR2 FQNEAQ (reference sequence). The CDR3 runs to 12 residues. Trimming took 2 bases from V and 6 from J, leaving 7 bases between them. The sequence was collected from a human donor in good health (CMV status not recorded). Some clones in this sample may be carry-over from other donors' samples. The chain combines TRBV7-9 with TRBJ1-1, with no clear D. The sample was CD8+ T cells from cultured PBMCs, taken from culture after CMV antigen stimulation. CDR3 coding DNA: TGTGCCAGCAGCTTACTTACAGCTGAAGCTTTCTTT. Its protein is CASSLLTAEAFF.